These T cell receptor beta chains were read from a single sample in a study of cytomegalovirus exposure and HLA in healthy donors. TCRdb's table, derived via immunoSEQ multiplex PCR, lists solely in-frame clones and lacks some. Counted here are tens of thousands of clones, approximately 71% occurring once; the ten biggest clones make up about 5%. Material: PBMCs. All receptors derive from a man aged 45-65 years in good health and CMV-seronegative. CDR3s include the opening cysteine and the closing phenylalanine or tryptophan. D genes are given only for firm matches. Not every row has a clone size; where given, it reads once, few, many or a size class.

D gene	J gene	clone size	CDR3 length	V gene	CDR3 DNA	CDR3 protein
TRBD1	TRBJ2-2	few	16	TRBV19	TGTGCCAGTAGTAGCGCAAGGACAGGGGTAGTCGGGGAGCTGTTTTTT	CASSSARTGVVGELFF
NA	TRBJ2-3	NA	13	TRBV6-4	TGTGCCAGCAGCCGGGACATCACAGATACGCAGTATTTT	CASSRDITDTQYF
TRBD1	TRBJ2-7	once	13	TRBV7-8	TGTGCCAGCAGCTTACAACAGGGGTACGAGCAGTACTTC	CASSLQQGYEQYF
NA	TRBJ2-1	NA	14	TRBV5-1	TGCGCCAGCAGCGTGGTTGGGGGGTACAATGAGCAGTTCTTC	CASSVVGGYNEQFF
NA	TRBJ1-1	NA	15	TRBV15	TGTGCCACCAGCCGCGCGGCGGGGAGGAACACTGAAGCTTTCTTT	CATSRAAGRNTEAFF
TRBD2	TRBJ2-5	few	13	TRBV9	TGTGCCAGCAGCGGGGGACTAGGAGAGACCCAGTACTTC	CASSGGLGETQYF
TRBD1	TRBJ1-2	NA	13	TRBV7-9	TGTGCCAGCAGCTCGGGGACAGCCTATGGCTACACCTTC	CASSSGTAYGYTF
TRBD1	TRBJ1-6	NA	15	TRBV6-1	TGTGCCAGCAGTGAAGTGCAGGGGGCGAATTCACCCCTCCACTTT	CASSEVQGANSPLHF
NA	TRBJ2-3	NA	17	TRBV7-6	TGTGCCAGCAGCTTAGGGGTACAGGGATATAGCACAGATACGCAGTATTTT	CASSLGVQGYSTDTQYF
NA	TRBJ2-3	NA	14	TRBV11-2	TGTGCCAGCAGCTTAAGCGGGCTCACAGATACGCAGTATTTT	CASSLSGLTDTQYF
NA	TRBJ1-2	NA	12	TRBV9	TGTGCCAGCAGCGACCGAGGCAGTCGGTTCACCTTC	CASSDRGSRFTF
NA	TRBJ1-4	NA	14	TRBV5-4	TGTGCCAGCAGCTTGAGTCCGGGGAATGAAAAACTGTTTTTT	CASSLSPGNEKLFF
TRBD1	TRBJ1-4	NA	15	TRBV7-9	TGTTCCAGCAGCCCGCAGGGGGCAACTAATGAAAAACTGTTTTTT	CSSSPQGATNEKLFF
TRBD2	TRBJ2-7	NA	13	TRBV30	TGTGCCTGGCGGGAAAGCGGGGTGGGGGAGCAGTACTTC	CAWRESGVGEQYF
NA	TRBJ2-2	NA	16	TRBV6-1	TGTGCCAGCAGTGGGGGACAAAAGCGATACACCGGGGAGCTGTTTTTT	CASSGGQKRYTGELFF
NA	TRBJ2-1	NA	17	TRBV19	TGTGCCAGTAGTCCCCAGGGGACCCCTACATTAGTGGATGAGCAGTTCTTC	CASSPQGTPTLVDEQFF
TRBD1	TRBJ1-1	NA	14	TRBV7-9	TGTGCCAGCAGAGCCGGGACAGTGAACACTGAAGCTTTCTTT	CASRAGTVNTEAFF
NA	TRBJ1-2	once	14	TRBV19	TGTGCCAGTAGTATAGATCCCAGAAACTATGGCTACACCTTC	CASSIDPRNYGYTF
NA	TRBJ2-1	NA	14	TRBV2	TGTGCCAGCAGTGAAGTGCGAGGTGCCAATGAGCAGTTCTTC	CASSEVRGANEQFF
NA	TRBJ1-4	NA	14	TRBV30	TGTGCCTGGAGTGTCGGTGGTGAATCTGAAAAACTGTTTTTT	CAWSVGGESEKLFF
NA	TRBJ1-6	NA	15	TRBV14	TGTGCCAGCAGCCAAGGGGGGGGCGGCTTGGCCCCCCTCCACTTT	CASSQGGGGLAPLHF
TRBD1	TRBJ1-1	NA	15	TRBV19	TGTGCCAGTAGTCAAATGGGACAGGGGGACACTGAAGCTTTCTTT	CASSQMGQGDTEAFF
TRBD1	TRBJ1-1	NA	15	TRBV15	TGTGCCACCAGCACAGGGGGCTTAGTGAACACTGAAGCTTTCTTT	CATSTGGLVNTEAFF
NA	TRBJ2-5	NA	15	TRBV9	TGTGCCAGCAACGGCGGGGCCTACCCCGGGGAGACCCAGTACTTC	CASNGGAYPGETQYF
TRBD1	TRBJ2-7	few	15	TRBV10-2	TGCGCCAGCAGACTCGGACAGGGCCCCTTTTACGAGCAGTACTTC	CASRLGQGPFYEQYF
NA	TRBJ2-7	NA	12	TRBV7-9	TGTGCCAGCAGCTTAGCCCTCTACGAGCAGTACTTC	CASSLALYEQYF
TRBD1	TRBJ1-2	NA	16	TRBV5-1	TGCGCCAGCAGCTTGGATACGGACAGGACTAACTATGGCTACACCTTC	CASSLDTDRTNYGYTF
NA	TRBJ2-3	NA	13	TRBV5-1	TGCGCCAGCAGCTTGGAACAGACAGATACGCAGTATTTT	CASSLEQTDTQYF
TRBD1	TRBJ2-7	once	14	TRBV2	TGTGCCAGCAGGGCACAGGGGGCCTCCTACGAGCAGTACTTC	CASRAQGASYEQYF
NA	TRBJ1-2	once	15	TRBV5-8	TGTGCCAGCATCGATGGGAGGGGCAGGGGATATGGCTACACCTTC	CASIDGRGRGYGYTF